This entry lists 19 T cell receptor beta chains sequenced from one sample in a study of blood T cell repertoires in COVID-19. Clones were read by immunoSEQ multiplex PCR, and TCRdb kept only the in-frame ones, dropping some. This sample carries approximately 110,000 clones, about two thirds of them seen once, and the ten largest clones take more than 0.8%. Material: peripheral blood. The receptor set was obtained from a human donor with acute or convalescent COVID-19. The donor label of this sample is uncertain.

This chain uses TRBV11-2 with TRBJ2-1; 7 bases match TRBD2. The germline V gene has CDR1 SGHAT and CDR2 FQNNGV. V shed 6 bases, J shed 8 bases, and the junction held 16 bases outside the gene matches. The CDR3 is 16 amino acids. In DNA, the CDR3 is TGTGCCAGCAGACACAATACGGGACTACTTATATATGAGCAGTTCTTC. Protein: CASRHNTGLLIYEQFF.

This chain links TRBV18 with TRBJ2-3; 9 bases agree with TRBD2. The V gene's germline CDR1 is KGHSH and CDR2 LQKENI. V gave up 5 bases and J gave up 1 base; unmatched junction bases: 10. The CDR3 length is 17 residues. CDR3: CASSSSLLAGRTDTQYF. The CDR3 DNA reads TGTGCCAGCTCATCGAGCCTTCTAGCGGGGCGCACAGATACGCAGTATTTT.

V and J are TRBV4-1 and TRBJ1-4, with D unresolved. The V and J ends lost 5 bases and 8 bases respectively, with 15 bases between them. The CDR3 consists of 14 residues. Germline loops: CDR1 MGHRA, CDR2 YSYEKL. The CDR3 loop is CASSTREGTEKLFF. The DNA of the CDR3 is TGCGCCAGCAGCACCCGGGAGGGAACAGAAAAACTGTTTTTT.

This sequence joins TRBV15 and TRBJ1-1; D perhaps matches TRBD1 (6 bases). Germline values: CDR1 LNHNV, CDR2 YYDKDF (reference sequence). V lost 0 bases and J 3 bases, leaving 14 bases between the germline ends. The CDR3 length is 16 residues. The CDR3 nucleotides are TGTGCCACCAGCAGAGATCGTTTAGACAGGCACACTGAAGCTTTCTTT. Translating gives CATSRDRLDRHTEAFF.

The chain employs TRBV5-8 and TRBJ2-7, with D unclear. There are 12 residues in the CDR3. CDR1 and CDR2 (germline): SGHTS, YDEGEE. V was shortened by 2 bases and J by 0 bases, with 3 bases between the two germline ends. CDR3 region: CASSFSSYEQYV. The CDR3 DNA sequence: TGTGCCAGCAGCTTTAGCTCCTACGAGCAGTACGTC.

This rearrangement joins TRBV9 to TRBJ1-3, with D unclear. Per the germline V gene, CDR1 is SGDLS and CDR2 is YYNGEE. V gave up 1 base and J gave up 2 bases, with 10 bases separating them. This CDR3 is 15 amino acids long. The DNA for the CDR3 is TGTGCCAGCAGCGTAAACAGTGGCCCTGGAAACACCATATATTTT. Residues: CASSVNSGPGNTIYF.

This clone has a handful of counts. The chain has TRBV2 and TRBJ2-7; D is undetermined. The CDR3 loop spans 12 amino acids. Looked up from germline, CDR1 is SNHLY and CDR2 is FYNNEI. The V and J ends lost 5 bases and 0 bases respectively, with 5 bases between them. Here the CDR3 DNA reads TGTGCCAGCAGTCCCAGCTCCTACGAGCAGTACTTC. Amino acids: CASSPSSYEQYF.

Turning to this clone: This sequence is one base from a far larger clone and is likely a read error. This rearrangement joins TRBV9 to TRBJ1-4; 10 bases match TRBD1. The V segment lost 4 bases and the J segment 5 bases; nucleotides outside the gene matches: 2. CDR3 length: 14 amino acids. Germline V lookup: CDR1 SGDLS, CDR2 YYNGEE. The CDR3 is CASSLGQGNEKLFF. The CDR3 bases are TGTGCCAGCAGCCTGGGACAGGGGAATGAAAAACTGTTTTTT.

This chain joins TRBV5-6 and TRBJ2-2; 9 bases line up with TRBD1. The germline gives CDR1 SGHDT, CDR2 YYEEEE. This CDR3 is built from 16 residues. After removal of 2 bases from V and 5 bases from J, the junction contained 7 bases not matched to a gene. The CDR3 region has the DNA TGTGCCAGCAGCTTTCGCTCACAGGGGGCAACCGGGGAGCTGTTTTTT. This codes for CASSFRSQGATGELFF.

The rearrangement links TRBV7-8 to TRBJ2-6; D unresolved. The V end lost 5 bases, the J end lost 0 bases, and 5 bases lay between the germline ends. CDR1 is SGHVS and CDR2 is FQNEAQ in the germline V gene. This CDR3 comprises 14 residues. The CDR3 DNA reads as TGTGCCAGCAGCCCGAGCTCTGGGGCCAACGTCCTGACTTTC. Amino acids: CASSPSSGANVLTF.

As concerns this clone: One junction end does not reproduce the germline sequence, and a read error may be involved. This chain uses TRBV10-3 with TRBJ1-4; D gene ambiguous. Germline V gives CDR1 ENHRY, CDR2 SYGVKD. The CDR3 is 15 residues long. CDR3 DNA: TGTGCCATCAGTGAGTCTAGCGGGGAGGGTGAAAAACTATTTTTT. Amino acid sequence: CAISESSGEGEKLFF.

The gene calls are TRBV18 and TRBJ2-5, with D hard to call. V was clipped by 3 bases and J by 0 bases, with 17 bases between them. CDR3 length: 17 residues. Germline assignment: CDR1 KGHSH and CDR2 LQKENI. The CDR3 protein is CASSPSKTSQYQETQYF. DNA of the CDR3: TGTGCCAGCTCACCGAGTAAGACATCTCAGTACCAAGAGACCCAGTACTTC.

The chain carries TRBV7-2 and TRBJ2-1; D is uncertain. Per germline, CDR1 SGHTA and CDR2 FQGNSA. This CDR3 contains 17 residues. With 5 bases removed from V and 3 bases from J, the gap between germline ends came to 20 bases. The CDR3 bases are TGTGCCAGCAGCCAATACCCCGTCTTAGCCCGCTACAATGAGCAGTTCTTC. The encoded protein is CASSQYPVLARYNEQFF.

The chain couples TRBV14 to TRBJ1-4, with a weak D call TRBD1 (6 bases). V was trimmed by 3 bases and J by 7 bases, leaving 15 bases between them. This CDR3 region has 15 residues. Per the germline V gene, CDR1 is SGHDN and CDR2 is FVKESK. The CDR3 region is CASSHPQGEGEKLFF. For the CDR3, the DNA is TGTGCCAGCAGCCACCCACAGGGCGAGGGTGAAAAACTGTTTTTT.

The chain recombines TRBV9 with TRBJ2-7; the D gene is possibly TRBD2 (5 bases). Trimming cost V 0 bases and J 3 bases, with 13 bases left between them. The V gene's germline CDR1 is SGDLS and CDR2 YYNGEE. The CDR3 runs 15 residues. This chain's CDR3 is CASSVAPTTYYEQYF. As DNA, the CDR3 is TGTGCCAGCAGCGTAGCTCCGACTACCTACTACGAGCAGTACTTC.

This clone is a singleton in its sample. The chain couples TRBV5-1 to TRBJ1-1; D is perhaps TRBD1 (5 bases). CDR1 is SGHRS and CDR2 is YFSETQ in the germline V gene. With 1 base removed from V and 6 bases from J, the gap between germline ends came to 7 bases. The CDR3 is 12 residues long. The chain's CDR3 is CASSLTGAEAFF. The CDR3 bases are TGCGCCAGCAGCTTGACAGGCGCTGAAGCTTTCTTT.

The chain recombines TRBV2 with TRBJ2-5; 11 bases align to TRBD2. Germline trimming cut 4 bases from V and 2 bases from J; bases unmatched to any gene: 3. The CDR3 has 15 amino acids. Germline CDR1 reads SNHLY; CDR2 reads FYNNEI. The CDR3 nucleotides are TGTGCCAGCAGTGGGCGACTAGCGGGACAAGAGACCCAGTACTTC. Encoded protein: CASSGRLAGQETQYF.

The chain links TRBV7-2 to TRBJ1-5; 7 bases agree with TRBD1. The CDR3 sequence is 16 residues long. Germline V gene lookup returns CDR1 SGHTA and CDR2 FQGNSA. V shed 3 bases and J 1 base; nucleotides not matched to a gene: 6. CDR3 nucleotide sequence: TGTGCCAGCAGCTTGGGGGACAGAAACAGCAATCAGCCCCAGCATTTT. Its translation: CASSLGDRNSNQPQHF.

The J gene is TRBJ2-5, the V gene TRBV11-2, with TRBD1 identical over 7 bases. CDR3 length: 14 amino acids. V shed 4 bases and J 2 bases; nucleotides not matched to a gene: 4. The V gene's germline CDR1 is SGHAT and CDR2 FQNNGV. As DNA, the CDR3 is TGTGCCAGCAGCTGGGACAGATCTCAAGAGACCCAGTACTTC. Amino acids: CASSWDRSQETQYF.